This TCR beta chain was identified during a study of glioma-infiltrating T cells (dated by TCRdb to 2016 to 2018). Looking at the study overall: Low-grade gliomas were represented by WHO grade II oligodendrogliomas or astrocytomas, and glioblastomas were represented by WHO grade IV tumors that were sampled at initial rather than recurrent diagnosis. Glioma patients received dexamethasone for six or fewer days before surgery. The sequencing target for blood libraries was roughly 4- to 10-fold coverage of 950,000 to 1,000,000 peripheral T cells. Glioma tissue, non-neoplastic brain tissue and matched peripheral blood mononuclear cells were used as sources from which TCR alpha- and beta-chain repertoires were sequenced. To measure how far tissue and blood T-cell populations diverged, each tissue-infiltrating repertoire was compared against the peripheral blood repertoire of the same patient. Three low-grade glioma patients, roughly eight primary glioblastoma patients, and three non-glioma patients who contributed non-neoplastic brain tissue made up the paired cohort.

Surgical brain or tumor specimens were cryofrozen in liquid nitrogen immediately after resection, and peripheral blood cells were collected concurrently. In its sample, this clonotype was seen many times. The antigen this receptor binds is unknown. Per-base quality was not reported, and no clone a single base away is much larger than it. The iRepertoire nested amplicon-rescue multiplex PCR (arm-PCR) platform was used to amplify TCR alpha and beta CDR3 regions from RNA. The input for one-step reverse transcription and amplification was roughly 90-450 ng of either tissue mRNA or PBMC total RNA. Following bead purification, Illumina adapters were added by a secondary multiplex PCR, and libraries between 200 and 400 bp were gel-purified. The libraries contained internal 6-nucleotide barcodes that were used for demultiplexing. Libraries were sequenced on an Illumina MiSeq with 2x220 or 2x250 nucleotide paired-end reads. Under the source paper's analysis protocol: Paired reads were merged using FLASH 1.2.11 and were aligned to the GRCh37 human genome using BWA-MEM, after which TRA and TRB reads were extracted. For V and J assignment, an IMGT-derived reference of cassette sequences and CDR3 motifs that included pseudogenes was used. Three-frame translation of reads was performed, and productive CDR3s were defined as those with a C...FGXG motif and no stop codons. Clonotypes were defined as unique combinations of V-J cassette pair and CDR3 amino acid sequence. Reads were filtered by Hamming distance, thresholded by each sample's sequence error rate in mapped regions. Using fastp at Q25 and MiXCR, TCRdb reprocessed the public reads and kept productive beta chains. Rows merge per CDR3 protein into single entries with the most common DNA and genes. These V and J calls derive from TCRdb rather than the authors' analysis. The sample profile shows about 400,000 distinct CDR3 sequences; roughly 41% of them were found once. Of the sample, approximately 12% falls within the top ten clones.

The paper as a whole reports these results and caveats: In non-neoplastic patients, VJ-independent divergence between tissue and blood fell below expectation, whereas in all gliomas, and especially in low-grade gliomas, the divergence rose above expectation. Patients with low tissue-blood divergence were marked by a signature set of shared blood CDR3 motifs, and this signature set was depleted in highly divergent patients. Very few CDR3 sequences were found to be shared between tissue and blood, and this scarcity was attributed to high CDR3 diversity and limited sampling. The group comparisons were based on small numbers of patients: three non-neoplastic, three low-grade glioma and seven or eight glioblastoma patients.

The sequence came from a human donor with low-grade glioma or glioblastoma, undergoing nonglioma brain surgery, or in good health (not recorded which). The sample was glioma tissue, nonneoplastic brain tissue, or PBMCs (not recorded which).

The base sequence is TGTGCCAGCAGTCTTGTTACCTTTAGCGGGAGGGGTGAGCAGTTCTTC. This gives the protein CASSLVTFSGRGEQFF. This chain is built from TRBV27 and TRBJ2-1, with 11 central nucleotides matching TRBD2. Trimming takes 5 bases off V and 9 bases off J; junction bases not matched to a gene: 12. From the cysteine up to the phenylalanine, the CDR3 has a length of 16 residues. Of the read, only the CDR3 DNA is kept; its 48 bases are in frame from base 1. In the germline V gene (reference sequence), CDR1 corresponds to MNHEY and CDR2 to SMNVEV.